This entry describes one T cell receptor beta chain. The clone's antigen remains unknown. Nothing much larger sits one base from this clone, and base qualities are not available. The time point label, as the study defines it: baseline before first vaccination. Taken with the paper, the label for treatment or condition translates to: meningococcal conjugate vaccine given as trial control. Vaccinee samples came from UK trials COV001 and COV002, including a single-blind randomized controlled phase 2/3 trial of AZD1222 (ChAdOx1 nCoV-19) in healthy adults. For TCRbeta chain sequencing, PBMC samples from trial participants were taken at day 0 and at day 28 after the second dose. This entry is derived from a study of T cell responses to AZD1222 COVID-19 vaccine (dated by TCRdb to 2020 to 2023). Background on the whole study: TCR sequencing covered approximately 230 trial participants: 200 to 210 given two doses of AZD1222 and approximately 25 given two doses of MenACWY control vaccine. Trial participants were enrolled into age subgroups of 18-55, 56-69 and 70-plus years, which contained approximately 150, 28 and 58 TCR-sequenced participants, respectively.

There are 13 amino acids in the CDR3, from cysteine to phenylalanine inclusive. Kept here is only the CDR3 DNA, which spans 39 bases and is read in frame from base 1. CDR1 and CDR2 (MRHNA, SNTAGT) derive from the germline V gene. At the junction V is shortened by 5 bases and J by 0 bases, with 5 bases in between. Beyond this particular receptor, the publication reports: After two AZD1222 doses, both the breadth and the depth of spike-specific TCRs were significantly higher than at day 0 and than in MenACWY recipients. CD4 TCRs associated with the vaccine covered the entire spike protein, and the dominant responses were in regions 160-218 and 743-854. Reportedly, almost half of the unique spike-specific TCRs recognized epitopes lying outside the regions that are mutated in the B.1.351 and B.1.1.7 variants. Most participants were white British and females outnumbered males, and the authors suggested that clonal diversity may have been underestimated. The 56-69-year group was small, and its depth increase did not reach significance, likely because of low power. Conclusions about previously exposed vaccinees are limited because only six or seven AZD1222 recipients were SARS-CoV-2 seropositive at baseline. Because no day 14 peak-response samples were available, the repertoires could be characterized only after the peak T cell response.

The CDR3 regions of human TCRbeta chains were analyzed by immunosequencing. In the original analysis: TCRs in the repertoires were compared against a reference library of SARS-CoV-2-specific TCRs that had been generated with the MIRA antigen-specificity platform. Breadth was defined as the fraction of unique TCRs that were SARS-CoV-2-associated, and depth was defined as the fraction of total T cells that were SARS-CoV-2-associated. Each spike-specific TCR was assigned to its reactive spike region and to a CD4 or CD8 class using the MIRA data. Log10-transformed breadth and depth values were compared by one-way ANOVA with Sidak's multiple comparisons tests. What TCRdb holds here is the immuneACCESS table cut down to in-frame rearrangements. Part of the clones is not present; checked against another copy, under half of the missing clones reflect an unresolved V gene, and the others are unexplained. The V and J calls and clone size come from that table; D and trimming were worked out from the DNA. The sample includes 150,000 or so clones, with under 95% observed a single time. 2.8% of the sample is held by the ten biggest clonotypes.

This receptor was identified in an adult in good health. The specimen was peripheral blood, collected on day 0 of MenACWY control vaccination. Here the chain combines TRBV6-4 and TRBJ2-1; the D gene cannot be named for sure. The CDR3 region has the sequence CASSPSSYNEQFF. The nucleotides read TGTGCCAGCAGTCCTAGCTCCTACAATGAGCAGTTCTTC.